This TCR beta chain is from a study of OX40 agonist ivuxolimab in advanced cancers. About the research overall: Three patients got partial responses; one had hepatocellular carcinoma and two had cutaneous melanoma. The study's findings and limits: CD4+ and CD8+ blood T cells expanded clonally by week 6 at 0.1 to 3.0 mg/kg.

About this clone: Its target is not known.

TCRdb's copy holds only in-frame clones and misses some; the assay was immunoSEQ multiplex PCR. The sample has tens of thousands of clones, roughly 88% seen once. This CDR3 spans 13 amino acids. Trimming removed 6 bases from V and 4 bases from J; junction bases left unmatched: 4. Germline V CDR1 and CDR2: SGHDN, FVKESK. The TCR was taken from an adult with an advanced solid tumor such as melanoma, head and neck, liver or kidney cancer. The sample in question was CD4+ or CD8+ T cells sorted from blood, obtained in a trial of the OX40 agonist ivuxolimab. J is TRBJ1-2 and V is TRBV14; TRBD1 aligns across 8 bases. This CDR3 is CASSSDRVYGYTF. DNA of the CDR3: TGTGCCAGCAGTTCGGACAGGGTCTATGGCTACACCTTC.